These 27 T cell receptor delta chains were all obtained from the same sample, sequenced in a study of Vδ1+ human thymocytes. Sequences come from RNA converted to cDNA by reverse transcription. The CDR3 regions were amplified by multiplex PCR from V-gene primers to a constant-region primer. TCRdb re-processed the multiplex PCR reads via CATT. The repertoire consists of around 23,000 delta-chain clones, with 6% to 8% occurring once and the leading ten covering roughly 0.99%. General observations from the study: In the thymus, TRG and TRD repertoires looked highly polyclonal with Gaussian CDR3 lengths.

For these receptors, no antigen is known. The sequencing sample was made of Vdelta1+ gamma-delta thymocytes from the thymus. Subset: FACS-sorted CD3+ TCRalphabeta- TCRVdelta1+ TCRVdelta2- thymocytes. These receptors were taken from a girl under three years old who had congenital heart surgery.

Only a few counts were recorded for this clone. The rearrangement joins TRDV1 to TRDJ1; a weak D match, TRDD3 (10 bases). The CDR3 sequence is 20 residues long. V was clipped by 2 bases and J by 8 bases, with 33 bases between them. In germline, CDR1 is TSWWSYY, CDR2 QGS. This chain's CDR3 is CALGESSAFLRLLGDKKLIF. As DNA, the CDR3 is TGTGCTCTTGGGGAAAGCTCCGCCTTCCTACGACTTCTGGGGGATAAGAAACTCATCTTT.

This clone was counted a single time. Without a V gene call, the J gene is given as TRDJ1; TRDD3 was called by the table and not checked on the DNA. This CDR3 region has 22 residues. The CDR3 region has the DNA TGTGCTCTTGGGGAACCGCCAACTCCGACTCTACTGGGGGGGCGAGCCCGCCGCAAACTCATCTTT. Amino acid sequence: CALGEPPTPTLLGGRARRKLIF.

This clone was counted a few times. V is TRDV1 and J is TRDJ1, with 12 bases aligning to TRDD3. CDR1 is TSWWSYY and CDR2 is QGS in the germline V gene. The CDR3 sequence is 20 residues long. The J segment lost 8 bases and the V segment lost 1 base, leaving 20 bases of the junction unmatched. The DNA of the CDR3 is TGTGCTCTTGGGGAACGAAGGGCCTCCACCACTACTGGGGGATACCCGAAACTCATCTTT. It translates to CALGERRASTTTGGYPKLIF.

V and J are TRDV1 and TRDJ1, with D perhaps TRDD3 (6 bases). Trimming pared 3 bases from V and 4 bases from J, leaving 21 bases between. From germline, CDR1 is TSWWSYY and CDR2 QGS. This CDR3 region has 17 residues. The CDR3 loop is CALGDVVVGAGVDKLIF. Written as DNA, the CDR3 is TGTGCTCTTGGGGACGTAGTAGTGGGGGCCGGGGTCGATAAACTCATCTTT.

The V and J genes are TRDV1 and TRDJ1, with TRDD3 identical over 12 bases. The CDR3 has 20 residues. Germline assignment: CDR1 TSWWSYY and CDR2 QGS. V lost 0 bases and J lost 1; bases outside the gene matches: 12. The CDR3 is CALGELGDLLGDTGTDKLIF. CDR3 nucleotide sequence: TGTGCTCTTGGGGAACTCGGCGACCTACTGGGGGATACAGGCACCGATAAACTCATCTTT.

The V and J genes are TRDV1 and TRDJ1; D not certain. Germline V gene lookup returns CDR1 TSWWSYY and CDR2 QGS. The CDR3 runs 18 residues. V dropped 0 bases and J dropped 0 bases, with 17 bases sitting between them. CDR3 sequence: CALGELLPPLTNTDKLIF. The CDR3 DNA reads TGTGCTCTTGGGGAACTCTTACCCCCGCTTACTAACACCGATAAACTCATCTTT.

This clone was detected only a few times. This rearrangement joins TRDV1 to TRDJ1; a possible D gene is TRDD2 (5 bases). Germline CDR1 reads TSWWSYY; CDR2 reads QGS. The V end lost 2 bases, the J end lost 4 bases, and 17 bases lay between the germline ends. The CDR3 is made up of 16 amino acids. The CDR3 DNA follows: TGTGCTCTTGGGGAATTTCCTGCCTACGGAGGCGATAAACTCATCTTT. Amino acid sequence: CALGEFPAYGGDKLIF.

Of note for this clone: Different DNA sequences within this sample yield the same CDR3. The chain recombines TRDV2 with TRDJ1; 9 bases align to TRDD3. In germline, CDR1 is GEAIGNYY, CDR2 EKD. This CDR3 contains 22 residues. J gave up 2 bases and V 0 bases, and 24 bases lay outside the gene matches. CDR3 in amino acids: CACDTLFLRYIFGDTRTDKLIF. As DNA, the CDR3 is TGTGCCTGTGACACCTTATTCCTACGTTACATCTTCGGGGATACGAGGACCGATAAACTCATCTTT.

This clone was picked up a small number of times. The chain is built from TRDV1 and TRDJ1; D tentatively reads TRDD2 or TRDD3 (6 bases each). Trimming took 3 bases from V and 4 from J, leaving 45 bases between them. CDR3 length: 25 residues. Germline CDR1 reads TSWWSYY; CDR2 reads QGS. The CDR3 nucleotides read TGTGCTCTTGGGGAGAAACCGAGGGGCCTTCCGTTTGGACTACCGGGGATCACGTTGGGCGATAAACTCATCTTT. Encoded protein: CALGEKPRGLPFGLPGITLGDKLIF.

The genes are TRDV1 and TRDJ1; 8 nucleotides line up with TRDD3. The J gene is not listed in TCRdb, so it was assigned here from a DNA match to germline. Per the germline V gene, CDR1 is TSWWSYY and CDR2 is QGS. This CDR3 is 22 amino acids long. After removal of 2 bases from V and 2 bases from J, the junction contained 25 bases not matched to a gene. The CDR3 bases are TGTGCTCTTGGGGAAGGGAGGCCCTCGGGACTGGGGGTCCCCCTGTGGACCGATAAACTCATCTTT. Translation: CALGEGRPSGLGVPLWTDKLIF.

This clone was seen more than once but under ten times. The chain is built from TRDV1 and TRDJ1; 9 bases are a match to TRDD3. The CDR3 has 20 amino acids. With 1 base clipped from V and 2 bases from J, the junction kept 17 bases outside the gene matches. The germline CDR1 and CDR2 sequences are TSWWSYY and QGS. The CDR3 bases are TGTGCTCTTGGGGAACGTCGGCCCTCAGAAACTGGGGGACGAACCGATAAACTCATCTTT. It specifies CALGERRPSETGGRTDKLIF.

A few counts support this clone. The chain is built from TRDV2 and TRDJ1; 13 bases map to TRDD3. The CDR3 has 20 amino acids. V was clipped by 1 base and J by 2 bases; unmatched bases: 15. Germline V gives CDR1 GEAIGNYY, CDR2 EKD. The CDR3 DNA reads as TGTGCCTGTGACACGTATCTACTGGGGGATACGCGGTGGGGGACCGATAAACTCATCTTT. It yields the protein CACDTYLLGDTRWGTDKLIF.

V is TRDV1 and J is TRDJ1, with TRDD3 identical over 8 bases. Unmatched junction bases numbered 12, after V lost 3 bases and J lost 0 bases. The V gene's germline CDR1 is TSWWSYY and CDR2 QGS. The CDR3 totals 18 residues. The CDR3 is CALGDLPPWGIDTDKLIF. The CDR3 nucleotides are TGTGCTCTTGGGGACCTCCCCCCGTGGGGGATCGACACCGATAAACTCATCTTT.

This clone came up a few times. V is TRDV1 and J is TRDJ1; TRDD3 agrees at 13 bases. Losses at the gene ends were 0 bases for V and 1 base for J; bases not matched to a gene: 32. The CDR3 has 27 amino acids. From germline, CDR1 is TSWWSYY and CDR2 QGS. The DNA of the CDR3 is TGTGCTCTTGGGGAACTAGTCAGTCGGTGGATCGTACTGGGGGATACGCCTCGCTACTCCCGCACCGATAAACTCATCTTT. Translating it yields CALGELVSRWIVLGDTPRYSRTDKLIF.

In its sample, this clone was seen a few times. The chain employs TRDV1 and TRDJ1, with a possible D match to TRDD3 (6 bases). Germline V gene data show CDR1 as TSWWSYY and CDR2 as QGS. V was shortened by 0 bases and J by 1 base, with 24 bases between the two germline ends. The CDR3 spans 20 residues. CDR3 DNA sequence: TGTGCTCTTGGGGAACTCCCTGCCTGGGGTCACCCTGGGAGCACCGATAAACTCATCTTT. Protein sequence: CALGELPAWGHPGSTDKLIF.

This clone appeared a few times. This chain uses TRDV1 with TRDJ1; tentative D call: TRDD3 (6 bases). Germline-derived CDR1 and CDR2 are TSWWSYY and QGS. Trimming removed 2 bases from V and 0 bases from J, with 19 bases in between. This CDR3 contains 18 residues. The CDR3 protein is CALGEDTSGDPYTDKLIF. Written as DNA, the CDR3 is TGTGCTCTTGGGGAAGATACGTCTGGGGATCCGTACACCGATAAACTCATCTTT.

The chain employs TRDV1 and TRDJ1; no firm D call. The CDR3 is made up of 22 amino acids. V shed 1 base and J shed 0 bases, with 30 bases lying between them. Germline loops: CDR1 TSWWSYY, CDR2 QGS. CDR3 nucleotide sequence: TGTGCTCTTGGGGAACGGAGTCCCAGAAACTATCTCACCGGAACTTACACCGATAAACTCATCTTT. Encoded protein: CALGERSPRNYLTGTYTDKLIF.

The chain has TRDV1 and TRDJ1, with TRDD3 identical over 9 bases. TCRdb does not report a J gene; here it was assigned by matching the DNA to germline references. The CDR3 is made up of 19 amino acids. From germline, CDR1 is TSWWSYY and CDR2 QGS. With V trimmed by 0 bases and J by 0 bases, 11 bases remained unmatched. CDR3 sequence (DNA): TGTGCTCTTGGGGAACTAGCCAACCGCTGGGGGATGCACACCGATAAACTCATCTTT. It yields the protein CALGELANRWGMHTDKLIF.

This clone is medium-sized within its sample. Other DNA variants within this sample encode the same CDR3. The chain links TRAV29/DV5 to TRDJ1, with 10 bases that match TRDD3. V dropped 0 bases and J dropped 0; count of bases not matched to a gene: 17. In germline, CDR1 is NSMFDY, CDR2 ISSIKDK. This CDR3 is built from 20 residues. CDR3 region: CAASVLPTWGIKRDTDKLIF. As DNA, the CDR3 is TGTGCAGCAAGCGTCCTCCCTACCTGGGGGATAAAACGGGACACCGATAAACTCATCTTT.

This chain uses TRDV1 with TRDJ1; 13 bases agree with TRDD3. The V gene end was trimmed by 1 base and the J gene end by 4 bases; junction bases not matched to a gene: 21. The CDR3 has 22 amino acids. Germline CDR1 and CDR2: TSWWSYY and QGS. The CDR3 nucleotides are TGTGCTCTTGGGGAACCGCCCAGAGACTGGGGGATACGCGGGAGTGGGGGCGATAAACTCATCTTT. As protein: CALGEPPRDWGIRGSGGDKLIF.

V and J are TRDV1 and TRDJ1; a possible D gene is TRDD2 (5 bases). The J gene was not available in TCRdb and was assigned here by matching the DNA to germline segments. Germline lookup yields CDR1 TSWWSYY and CDR2 QGS. With 2 bases removed from V and 4 bases from J, the gap between germline ends came to 17 bases. The CDR3 loop spans 16 amino acids. CDR3 in amino acids: CALGEIIRPTVDKLIF. The CDR3 nucleotides read TGTGCTCTTGGGGAAATTATTCGACCTACCGTCGATAAACTCATCTTT.

The J gene is TRDJ1, the V gene TRDV1, with TRDD3 identical over 7 bases. CDR1 and CDR2 from the germline V gene are TSWWSYY and QGS. This CDR3 has 21 residues. Trimming took 2 bases from V and 0 from J; bases not matched to a gene: 21. The CDR3 DNA is TGTGCTCTTGGGGAAAAAGCCCTTCGAACCGGGGGGGGATCGCACACCGATAAACTCATCTTT. Its protein is CALGEKALRTGGGSHTDKLIF.

The gene calls are TRDV1 and TRDJ1; TRDD2 might be the D (6 bases). The CDR3 covers 21 residues. Germline-derived CDR1 and CDR2 are TSWWSYY and QGS. The ends were cut back, 5 bases at V and 0 bases at J, with 31 bases in the middle. The CDR3 loop reads CALGFLKLLATGTTYTDKLIF. CDR3 bases: TGTGCTCTTGGGTTCCTAAAACTCCTCGCGACGGGTACGACGTACACCGATAAACTCATCTTT.

There are a few counts of this clone. V gene TRDV1 combines with J gene TRDJ1; D is perhaps TRDD2 (5 bases). V gave up 5 bases and J gave up 7 bases, with 17 bases separating them. Germline CDR1 reads TSWWSYY; CDR2 reads QGS. This CDR3 has 14 residues. The CDR3 nucleotides are TGTGCTCTTGGGAAGACGCTTCCCCCCTTTAAACTCATCTTT. Its translation: CALGKTLPPFKLIF.

A remark on this clone: The junction and the germline gene differ at one end; a read error may be behind it. Other DNA sequences in this specimen translate into the identical CDR3. This chain joins TRDV1 and TRDJ1, with D perhaps given as TRDD2 or TRDD3 (5 bases each). Germline V CDR1 and CDR2: TSWWSYY, QGS. The CDR3 totals 21 residues. CDR3 region: CALGELNWIPPLLAYTDKLIF. Written as DNA, the CDR3 is TGTGCGCTTGGGGAACTGAACTGGATTCCTCCTCTACTGGCGTACACCGATAAACTCATCTTT.

The chain has TRDV1 and TRDJ1; 13 positions match TRDD3. J was trimmed by 11 bases and V by 5 bases; bases with no gene match: 26. This CDR3 is built from 20 residues. Germline-derived CDR1 and CDR2 are TSWWSYY and QGS. The CDR3 loop is CALGTAFPRGVLGDTRSLIF. As DNA, the CDR3 is TGTGCTCTTGGGACGGCCTTCCCCCGGGGAGTACTGGGGGATACGCGAAGTCTCATCTTT.

V gene TRDV1 combines with J gene TRDJ1; D might be TRDD2 or TRDD3, each matching 9 bases. The J gene, missing from TCRdb, was assigned here through DNA to germline matching. The germline CDR1 and CDR2 sequences are TSWWSYY and QGS. This CDR3 comprises 21 residues. V was pared by 3 bases and J by 0 bases, with 29 bases between. The CDR3 here is CALGDTLPTGTGGPYTDKLIF. CDR3 in DNA: TGTGCTCTTGGGGATACCCTTCCTACCGGGACTGGGGGACCGTACACCGATAAACTCATCTTT.